This TCR beta chain stems from a study of blood T cells in healthy people across ages. The CDR3 is made up of 12 amino acids. Germline V lookup: CDR1 MNHEY, CDR2 SMNVEV (reference sequence). Trimming shortened V by 6 bases and J by 5 bases, and 11 bases separated the two germline ends. A second roughly 6 to 12 cycle PCR used barcoded and J-beta primers. TCRdb re-called the 5' RACE reads through MiXCR, storing one row per CDR3 protein. The sample holds about 1 million distinct CDR3 sequences, 20% to 25% seen once. These same data were also listed under a study on T cells of mothers and their children.

The receptor was derived from a girl aged 2-10 years in good health. The specimen sequenced was blood. The chain recombines TRBV27 with TRBJ2-7; D unclear. This CDR3 reads CASRNLGDEQYF. CDR3 nucleotides: TGTGCCAGCAGGAACCTCGGTGACGAGCAGTACTTC.